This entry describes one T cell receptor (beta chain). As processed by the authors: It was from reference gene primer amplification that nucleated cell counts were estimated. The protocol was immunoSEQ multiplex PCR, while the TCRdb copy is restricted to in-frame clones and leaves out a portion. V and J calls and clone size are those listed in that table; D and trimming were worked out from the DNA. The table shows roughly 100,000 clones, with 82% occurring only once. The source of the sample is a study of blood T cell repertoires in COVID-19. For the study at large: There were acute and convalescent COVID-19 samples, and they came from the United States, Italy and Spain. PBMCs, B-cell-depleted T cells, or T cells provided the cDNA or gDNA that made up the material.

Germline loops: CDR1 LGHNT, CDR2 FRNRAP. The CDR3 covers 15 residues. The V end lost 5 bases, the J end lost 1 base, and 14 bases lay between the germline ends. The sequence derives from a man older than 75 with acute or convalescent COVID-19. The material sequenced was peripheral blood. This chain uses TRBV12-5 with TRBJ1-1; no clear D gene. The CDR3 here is CASGAHTNKNTEAFF. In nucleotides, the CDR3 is TGTGCTAGTGGTGCTCACACGAATAAGAACACTGAAGCTTTCTTT. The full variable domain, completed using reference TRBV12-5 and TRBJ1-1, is DARVTQTPRHKVTEMGQEVTMRCQPILGHNTVFWYRQTMMQGLELLAYFRNRAPLDDSGMPKDRFSAEMPDATLATLKIQPSEPRDSAVYFCASGAHTNKNTEAFFGQGTRLTVV.